This T cell receptor (beta chain) was recovered during a study of beta chain features in type 1 diabetes. Study-wide background: The study found patients and healthy donors alike in age, gender and cell yields. Examination spanned around 110 million sorted cells from all samples.

CDR3 length equals 14 residues. Unmatched junction bases numbered 5, after V lost 3 bases and J lost 4 bases. Germline V lookup: CDR1 MNHEY, CDR2 SMNVEV (reference sequence). Since all of the isolated RNA was reverse transcribed, expressed TCRB transcripts were what got sequenced. The assay was immunoSEQ multiplex PCR, and TCRdb's table has in-frame clones only and misses some. The table includes 250,000 to 300,000 clones, roughly 8% detected once. Purity of each sorted population was above 98%. Specimen: central memory CD4+ T cells from blood. The rearrangement links TRBV27 to TRBJ2-7; 8 nucleotides match TRBD1. The receptor was derived from a woman aged 18-29 years in good health. CDR3 sequence reads: CASSLTGAAYEQYF. CDR3 DNA sequence: TGTGCCAGCAGTTTGACAGGGGCGGCGTACGAGCAGTACTTC.